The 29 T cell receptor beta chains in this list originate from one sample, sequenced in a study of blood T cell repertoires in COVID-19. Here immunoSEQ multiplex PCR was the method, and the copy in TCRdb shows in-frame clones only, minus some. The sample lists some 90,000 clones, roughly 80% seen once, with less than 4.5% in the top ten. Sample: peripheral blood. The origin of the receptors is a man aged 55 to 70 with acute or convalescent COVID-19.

The CDR3 DNA reads TGCGCCAGCAGCCAAGATGTGGGCGAGTCCTACAATGAGCAGTTCTTC. This gives the protein CASSQDVGESYNEQFF. The J gene is TRBJ2-1, the V gene TRBV4-3; no clear D. This CDR3 contains 16 residues. V gave up 0 bases and J gave up 1 base, with 10 bases separating them. Germline V gives CDR1 LGHNA, CDR2 YSLEER.

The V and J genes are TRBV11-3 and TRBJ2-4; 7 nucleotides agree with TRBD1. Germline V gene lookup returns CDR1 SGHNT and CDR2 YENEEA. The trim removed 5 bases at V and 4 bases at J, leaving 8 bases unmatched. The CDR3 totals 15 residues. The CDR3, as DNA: TGTGCCAGCAGCCCGGGACAGCGAGGGAAAAACATTCAGTACTTC. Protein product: CASSPGQRGKNIQYF.

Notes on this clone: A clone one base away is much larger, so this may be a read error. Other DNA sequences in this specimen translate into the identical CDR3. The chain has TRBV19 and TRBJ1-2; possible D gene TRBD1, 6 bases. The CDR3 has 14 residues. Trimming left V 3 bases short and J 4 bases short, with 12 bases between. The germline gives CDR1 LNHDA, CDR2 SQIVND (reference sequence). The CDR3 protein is CASSIEQGTYGYTF. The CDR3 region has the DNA TGTGCCAGTAGTATTGAGCAGGGGACCTATGGCTACACCTTC.

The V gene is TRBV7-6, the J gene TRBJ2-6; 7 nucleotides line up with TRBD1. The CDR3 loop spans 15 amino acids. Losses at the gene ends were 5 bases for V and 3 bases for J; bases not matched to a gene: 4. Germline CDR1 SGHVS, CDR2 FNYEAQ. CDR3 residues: CASSPDRVGANVLTF. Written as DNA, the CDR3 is TGTGCCAGCAGCCCTGACAGGGTTGGGGCCAACGTCCTGACTTTC.

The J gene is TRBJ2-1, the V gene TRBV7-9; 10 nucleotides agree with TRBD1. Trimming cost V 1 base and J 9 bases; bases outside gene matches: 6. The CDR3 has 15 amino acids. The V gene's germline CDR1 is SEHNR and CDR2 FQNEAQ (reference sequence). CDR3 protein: CASSLGQGAKVEQFF. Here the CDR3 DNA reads TGTGCCAGCAGCTTAGGACAGGGGGCTAAGGTTGAGCAGTTCTTC.

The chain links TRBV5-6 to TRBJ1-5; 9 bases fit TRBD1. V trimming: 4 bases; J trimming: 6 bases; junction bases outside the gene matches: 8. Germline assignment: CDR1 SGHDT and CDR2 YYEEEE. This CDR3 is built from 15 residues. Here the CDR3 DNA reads TGTGCCAGCAGCAGTTGGACAGGGGTCGGTCAGCCCCAGCATTTT. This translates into CASSSWTGVGQPQHF.

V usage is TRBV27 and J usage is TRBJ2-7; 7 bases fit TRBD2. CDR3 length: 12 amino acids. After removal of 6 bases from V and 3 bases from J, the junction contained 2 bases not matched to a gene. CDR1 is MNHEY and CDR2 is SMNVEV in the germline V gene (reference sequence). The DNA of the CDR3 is TGTGCCAGCAGGACTAGCTTCTACGAGCAGTACTTC. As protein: CASRTSFYEQYF.

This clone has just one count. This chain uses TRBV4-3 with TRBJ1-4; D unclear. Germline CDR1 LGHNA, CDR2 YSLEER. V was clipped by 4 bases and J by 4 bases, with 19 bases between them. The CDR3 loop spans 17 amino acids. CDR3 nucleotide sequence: TGCGCCAGCAGCCCCCAACTAGGGCGCACCTTTAATGAAAAACTGTTTTTT. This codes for CASSPQLGRTFNEKLFF.

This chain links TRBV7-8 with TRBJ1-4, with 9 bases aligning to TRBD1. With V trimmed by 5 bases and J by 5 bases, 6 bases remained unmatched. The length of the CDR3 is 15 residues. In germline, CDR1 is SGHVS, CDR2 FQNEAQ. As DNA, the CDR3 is TGTGCCAGCAGCCCTCCTGGGACAGGGAATGAAAAACTGTTTTTT. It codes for CASSPPGTGNEKLFF.

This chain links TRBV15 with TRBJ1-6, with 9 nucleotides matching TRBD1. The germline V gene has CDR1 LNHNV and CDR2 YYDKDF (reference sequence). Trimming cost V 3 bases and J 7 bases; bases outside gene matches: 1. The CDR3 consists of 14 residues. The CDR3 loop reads CATSRDRGNSPLHF. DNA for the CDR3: TGTGCCACCAGCAGGGACAGGGGAAATTCACCCCTCCACTTT. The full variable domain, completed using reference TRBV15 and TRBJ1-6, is DAMVIQNPRYQVTQFGKPVTLSCSQTLNHNVMYWYQQKSSQAPKLLFHYYDKDFNNEADTPDNFQSRRPNTSFCFLDIRSPGLGDTAMYLCATSRDRGNSPLHFGNGTRLTVT.

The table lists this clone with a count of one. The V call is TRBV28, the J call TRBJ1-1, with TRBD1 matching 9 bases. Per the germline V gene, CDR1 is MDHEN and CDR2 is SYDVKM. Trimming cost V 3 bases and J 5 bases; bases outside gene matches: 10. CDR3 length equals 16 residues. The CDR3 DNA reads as TGTGCCAGCAGTTTGTACAGGGGGCGGGTGGGAACTGAAGCTTTCTTT. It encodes CASSLYRGRVGTEAFF.

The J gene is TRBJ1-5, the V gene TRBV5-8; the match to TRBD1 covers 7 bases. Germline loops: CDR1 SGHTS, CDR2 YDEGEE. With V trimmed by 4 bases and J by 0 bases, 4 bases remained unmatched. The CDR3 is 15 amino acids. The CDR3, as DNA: TGTGCCAGCAGCCCGACAGGGACTAGCAATCAGCCCCAGCATTTT. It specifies CASSPTGTSNQPQHF.

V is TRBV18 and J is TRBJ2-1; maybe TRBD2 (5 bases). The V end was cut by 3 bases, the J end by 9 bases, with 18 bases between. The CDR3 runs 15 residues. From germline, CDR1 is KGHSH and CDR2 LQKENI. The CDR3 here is CASSPGTRSSGEQFF. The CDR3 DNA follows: TGTGCCAGCTCACCGGGAACTAGAAGTTCGGGTGAGCAGTTCTTC.

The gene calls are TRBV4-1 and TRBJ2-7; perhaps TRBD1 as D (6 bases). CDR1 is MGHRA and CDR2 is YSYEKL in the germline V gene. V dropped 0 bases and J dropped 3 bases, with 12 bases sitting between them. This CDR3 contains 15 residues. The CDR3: CASSQDLGAGYEQYF. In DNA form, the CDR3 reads TGCGCCAGCAGCCAAGATCTGGGGGCCGGCTACGAGCAGTACTTC.

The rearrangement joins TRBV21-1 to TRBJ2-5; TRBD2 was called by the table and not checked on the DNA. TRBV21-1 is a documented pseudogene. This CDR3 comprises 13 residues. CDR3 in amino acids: CASSLESVETQYF. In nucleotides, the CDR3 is TGTGCCAGCAGCTTAGAGAGTGTTGAGACCCAGTACTTC.

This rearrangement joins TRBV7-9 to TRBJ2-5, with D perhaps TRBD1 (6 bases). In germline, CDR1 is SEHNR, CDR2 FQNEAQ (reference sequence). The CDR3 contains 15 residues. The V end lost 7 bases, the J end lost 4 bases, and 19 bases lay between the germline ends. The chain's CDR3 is CASTSSYVQGETQYF. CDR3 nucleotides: TGTGCCAGCACCAGCAGCTATGTACAGGGAGAGACCCAGTACTTC.

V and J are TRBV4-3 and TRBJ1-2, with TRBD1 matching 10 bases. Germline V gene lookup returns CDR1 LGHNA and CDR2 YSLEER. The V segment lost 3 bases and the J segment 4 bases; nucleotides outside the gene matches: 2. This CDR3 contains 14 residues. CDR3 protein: CASSQTGGGYGYTF. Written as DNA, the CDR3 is TGCGCCAGCAGCCAGACAGGGGGCGGCTATGGCTACACCTTC.

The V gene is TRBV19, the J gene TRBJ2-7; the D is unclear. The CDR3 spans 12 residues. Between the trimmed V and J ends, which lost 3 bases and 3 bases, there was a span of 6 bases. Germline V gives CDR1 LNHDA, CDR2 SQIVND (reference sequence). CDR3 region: CASSMSGYEQYF. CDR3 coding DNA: TGTGCCAGTAGTATGTCCGGCTACGAGCAGTACTTC. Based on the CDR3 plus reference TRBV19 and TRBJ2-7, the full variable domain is DGGITQSPKYLFRKEGQNVTLSCEQNLNHDAMYWYRQDPGQGLRLIYYSQIVNDFQKGDIAEGYSVSREKKESFPLTVTSAQKNPTAFYLCASSMSGYEQYFGPGTRLTVT.

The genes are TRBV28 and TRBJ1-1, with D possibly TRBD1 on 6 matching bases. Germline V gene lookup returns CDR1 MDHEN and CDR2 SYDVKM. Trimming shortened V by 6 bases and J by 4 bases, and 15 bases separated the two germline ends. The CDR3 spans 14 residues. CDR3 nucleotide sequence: TGTGCCAGCAGGATTCGACAGGTGGGCACTGAAGCTTTCTTT. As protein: CASRIRQVGTEAFF.

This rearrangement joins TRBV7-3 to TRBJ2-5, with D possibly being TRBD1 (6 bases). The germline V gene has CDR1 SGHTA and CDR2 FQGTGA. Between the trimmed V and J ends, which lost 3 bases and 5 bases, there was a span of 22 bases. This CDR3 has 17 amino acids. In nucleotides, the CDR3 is TGTGCCAGCAGCTTCGGCACCCAACAGGGACCCAGGGAGACCCAGTACTTC. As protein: CASSFGTQQGPRETQYF. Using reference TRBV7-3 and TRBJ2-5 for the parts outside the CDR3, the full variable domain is GAGVSQTPSNKVTEKGKYVELRCDPISGHTALYWYRQSLGQGPEFLIYFQGTGAADDSGLPNDRFFAVRPEGSVSTLKIQRTERGDSAVYLCASSFGTQQGPRETQYFGPGTRLLVL.

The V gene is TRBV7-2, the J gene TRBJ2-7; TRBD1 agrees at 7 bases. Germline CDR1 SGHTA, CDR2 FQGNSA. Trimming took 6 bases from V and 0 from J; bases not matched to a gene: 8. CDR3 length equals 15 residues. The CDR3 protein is CASSPDRRSSYEQYF. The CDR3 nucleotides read TGTGCCAGCAGTCCGGACAGGCGTAGCTCCTACGAGCAGTACTTC. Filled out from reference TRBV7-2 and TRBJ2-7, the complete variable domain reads GAGVSQSPSNKVTEKGKDVELRCDPISGHTALYWYRQSLGQGLEFLIYFQGNSAPDKSGLPSDRFSAERTGGSVSTLTIQRTQQEDSAVYLCASSPDRRSSYEQYFGPGTRLTVT.

CDR3 sequence reads: CASSLRLDAGGPGNTIYF. Written as DNA, the CDR3 is TGTGCCAGCAGCTTAAGGCTGGATGCAGGGGGCCCTGGAAACACCATATATTTT. This chain connects TRBV7-2 to TRBJ1-3, with 8 bases aligning to TRBD1. The germline CDR1 and CDR2 sequences are SGHTA and FQGNSA. After removal of 2 bases from V and 2 bases from J, the junction contained 11 bases not matched to a gene. This CDR3 is 18 amino acids long.

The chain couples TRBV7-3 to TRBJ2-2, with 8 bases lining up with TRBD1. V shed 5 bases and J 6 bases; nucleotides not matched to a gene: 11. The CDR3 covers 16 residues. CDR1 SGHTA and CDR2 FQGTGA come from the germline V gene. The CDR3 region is CASSRGQGWGPGELFF. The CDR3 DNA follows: TGTGCCAGCAGCCGCGGACAGGGTTGGGGCCCCGGGGAGCTGTTTTTT.

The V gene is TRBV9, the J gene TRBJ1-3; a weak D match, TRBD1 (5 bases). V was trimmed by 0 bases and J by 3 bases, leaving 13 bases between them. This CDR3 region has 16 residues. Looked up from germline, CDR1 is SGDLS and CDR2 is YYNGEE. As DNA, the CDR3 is TGTGCCAGCAGCGTAGCTCCGGCCGGGGGTGGAAACACCATATATTTT. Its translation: CASSVAPAGGGNTIYF.

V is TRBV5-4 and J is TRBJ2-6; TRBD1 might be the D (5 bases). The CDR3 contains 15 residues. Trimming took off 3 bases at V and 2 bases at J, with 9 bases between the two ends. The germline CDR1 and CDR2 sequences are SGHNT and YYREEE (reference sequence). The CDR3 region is CASSYQGAGANVLTF. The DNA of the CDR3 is TGTGCCAGCAGCTACCAGGGTGCTGGGGCCAACGTCCTGACTTTC.

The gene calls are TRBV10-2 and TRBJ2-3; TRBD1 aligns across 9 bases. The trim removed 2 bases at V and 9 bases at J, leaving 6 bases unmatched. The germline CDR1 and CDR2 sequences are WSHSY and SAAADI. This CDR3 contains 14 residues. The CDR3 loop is CASSEEQGAGTQYF. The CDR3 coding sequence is TGCGCCAGCAGTGAGGAACAGGGGGCAGGAACGCAGTATTTT.

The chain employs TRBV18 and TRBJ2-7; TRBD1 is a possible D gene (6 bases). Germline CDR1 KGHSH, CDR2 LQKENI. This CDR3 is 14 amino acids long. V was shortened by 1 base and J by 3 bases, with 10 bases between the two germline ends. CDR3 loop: CASSPQQGFYEQYF. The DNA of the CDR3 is TGTGCCAGCTCACCACAACAGGGATTCTACGAGCAGTACTTC. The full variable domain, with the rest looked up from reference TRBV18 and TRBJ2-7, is NAGVMQNPRHLVRRRGQEARLRCSPMKGHSHVYWYRQLPEEGLKFMVYLQKENIIDESGMPKERFSAEFPKEGPSILRIQQVVRGDSAAYFCASSPQQGFYEQYFGPGTRLTVT.

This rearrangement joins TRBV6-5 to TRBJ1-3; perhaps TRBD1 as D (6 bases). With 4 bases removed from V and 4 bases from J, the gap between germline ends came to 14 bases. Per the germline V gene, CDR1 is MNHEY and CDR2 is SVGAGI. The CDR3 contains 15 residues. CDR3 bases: TGTGCCAGCAGTTCCTCGGACAGAGCCGGAAACACCATATATTTT. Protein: CASSSSDRAGNTIYF.

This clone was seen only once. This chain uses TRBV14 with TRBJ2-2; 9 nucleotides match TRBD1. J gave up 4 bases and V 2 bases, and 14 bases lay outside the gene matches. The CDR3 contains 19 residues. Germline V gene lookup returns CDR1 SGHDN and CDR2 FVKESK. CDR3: CASSQKAYRGRQGTGELFF. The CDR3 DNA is TGTGCCAGCAGCCAAAAGGCTTACAGGGGGCGGCAGGGCACCGGGGAGCTGTTTTTT.